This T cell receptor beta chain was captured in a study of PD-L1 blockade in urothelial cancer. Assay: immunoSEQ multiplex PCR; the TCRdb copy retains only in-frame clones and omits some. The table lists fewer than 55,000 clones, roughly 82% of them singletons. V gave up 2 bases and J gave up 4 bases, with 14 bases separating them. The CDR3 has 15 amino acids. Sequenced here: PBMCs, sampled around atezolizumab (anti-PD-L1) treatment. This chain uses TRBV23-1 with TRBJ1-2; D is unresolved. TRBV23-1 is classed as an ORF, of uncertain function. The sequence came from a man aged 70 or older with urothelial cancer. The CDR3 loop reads CASSQRVKGAYGYTF. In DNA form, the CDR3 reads TGCGCCAGCAGTCAAAGGGTGAAGGGAGCCTATGGCTACACCTTC.